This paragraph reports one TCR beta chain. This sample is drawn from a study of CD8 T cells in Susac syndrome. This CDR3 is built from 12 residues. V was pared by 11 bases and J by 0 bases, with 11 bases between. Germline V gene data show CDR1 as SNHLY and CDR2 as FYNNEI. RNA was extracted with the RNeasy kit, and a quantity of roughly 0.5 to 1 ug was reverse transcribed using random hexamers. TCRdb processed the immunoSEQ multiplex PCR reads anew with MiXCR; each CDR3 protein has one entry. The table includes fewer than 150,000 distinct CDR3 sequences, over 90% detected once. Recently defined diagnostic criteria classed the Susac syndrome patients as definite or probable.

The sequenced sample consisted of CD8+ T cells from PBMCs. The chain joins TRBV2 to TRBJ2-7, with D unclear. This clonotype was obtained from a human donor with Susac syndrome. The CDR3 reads CAQGRHSYEQYF. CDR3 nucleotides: TGTGCCCAAGGACGTCACTCCTACGAGCAGTACTTC.